Listed below are T cell receptor beta chains from one sample, sequenced in a study of identifying expanded T cells in peripheral blood. Produced via immunoSEQ multiplex PCR; TCRdb's table is partial and in-frame only. In the table there are tens of thousands of clones, roughly 86% of which are singletons. The sample comprised blood. Every receptor here comes from a person between 18 and 75 years old in good health. Both conserved end residues are part of each CDR3. The D gene is left open where the match is weak. Only some rows state a clone size, as once, few, many or a class for expanded clones.

V	J	D	size	DNA	CDR3
TRBV7-9	TRBJ1-2	NA	NA	TGTGCCAGCAGCTTAGCACTCGGCGCGGTACTGGGCGGCTACACCTTC	CASSLALGAVLGGYTF
TRBV25-1	TRBJ2-3	NA	NA	TGTGCCAGCAGTGATGGACGGGACACCACAGATACGCAGTATTTT	CASSDGRDTTDTQYF
TRBV14	TRBJ2-1	NA	NA	TGTGCCAGCAGCCAACGGACAGTGAGGAAGTTCTTC	CASSQRTVRKFF
TRBV7-3	TRBJ2-1	NA	NA	TGTGCCAGCAGCGAAGGAGGGAACCTGAGAAATGAGCAGTTCTTC	CASSEGGNLRNEQFF
TRBV6-5	TRBJ1-2	NA	NA	TGTGCCAGCAGCCCCTCCGGCCTATCTAACTATGGCTACACCTTC	CASSPSGLSNYGYTF
TRBV5-1	TRBJ2-5	TRBD1	NA	TGCGCCAGCAGCTGGGGACAGGGTTTAGAGACCCAGTACTTC	CASSWGQGLETQYF
TRBV5-1	TRBJ2-2	TRBD1	NA	TGCGCCAGCCTAAGACAGGGGACCGGGGAGCTGTTTTTT	CASLRQGTGELFF
TRBV5-6	TRBJ2-7	TRBD1	NA	TGTGCCAGCAGCTTTGGGGACAGCCTCTACGAGCAGTACTTC	CASSFGDSLYEQYF
TRBV7-2	TRBJ2-3	TRBD1	NA	TGTGCCATTACGACAGGGTTCGTCTCGGCAGATACGCAGTATTTT	CAITTGFVSADTQYF
TRBV15	TRBJ2-7	TRBD2	few	TGTGCCACCAGCTTCAGCGGGGCAGGATACGAGCAGTACTTC	CATSFSGAGYEQYF
TRBV29-1	TRBJ1-2	TRBD1	NA	TGCAGCGTTGGGGGGGGACAGGCCGCTAACTATGGCTACACCTTC	CSVGGGQAANYGYTF
TRBV29-1	TRBJ1-1	NA	NA	TGCAGCGTCCATAGGGAGGGTAGGGGTGAAAATGAAGCTTTCTTT	CSVHREGRGENEAFF
TRBV19	TRBJ2-2	TRBD1	once	TGTGCCAGTCATCAGGGGGCTGTGGGCACCGGGGAGCTGTTTTTT	CASHQGAVGTGELFF
TRBV5-1	TRBJ1-6	NA	NA	TGCGCCAGCAGCCCCATCCCCACGAACACGGTGGTATCACCCCTCCACTTT	CASSPIPTNTVVSPLHF
TRBV6-6	TRBJ2-1	TRBD2	NA	TGTGCCAGCAGTGACTCGACTAGCGGGAGCAATGAGCAGTTCTTC	CASSDSTSGSNEQFF
TRBV5-1	TRBJ2-1	NA	NA	TGCGCCAGCATAAGCCCATCCTACAATGAGCAGTTCTTC	CASISPSYNEQFF
TRBV30	TRBJ1-2	NA	NA	TGTGCCGGTTACAGGTTCGAGGGTGACTATGGCTACACCTTC	CAGYRFEGDYGYTF
TRBV4-3	TRBJ1-2	NA	once	TGCGCCAGCAGCCAAGATAGGGGAGGCGGCTACACCTTC	CASSQDRGGGYTF
TRBV7-9	TRBJ2-1	TRBD2	NA	TGTGCCAGCAGCCCGCGGGGACTAGCGGGCTACAATGAGCAGTTCTTC	CASSPRGLAGYNEQFF
TRBV6-6	TRBJ1-1	NA	NA	TGTGCCAGCAGTTACTCGGGAGGGGCGGCAGCTTTCTTT	CASSYSGGAAAFF
TRBV7-9	TRBJ2-7	TRBD2	once	TGTGCCAGCAGCCCTCAGGGACTAGCGGTGAGCTACGAGCAGTACTTC	CASSPQGLAVSYEQYF
TRBV11-3	TRBJ2-2	NA	NA	TGTGCCAGCAGCTTAGGCGAGAACACCGGGGAGCTGTTTTTT	CASSLGENTGELFF
TRBV5-4	TRBJ2-5	TRBD2	NA	TGTGCCAGCAGCTCCGGACTAGCGGGGACGGAGACCCAGTACTTC	CASSSGLAGTETQYF
TRBV4-2	TRBJ1-2	NA	NA	TGTGCCAGCAGCCAAGATTCCACGAGGGCGGCTGGCTACACCTTC	CASSQDSTRAAGYTF
TRBV5-1	TRBJ2-5	TRBD2	NA	TGCGCCAGCAGCTTACCGGGACTAGTTGCGGAGACCCAGTACTTC	CASSLPGLVAETQYF
TRBV4-2	TRBJ1-2	NA	NA	TGTGCCAGCAGCCAAGATGCGGCAGAGGGGGAGCGGGGCTACACCTTC	CASSQDAAEGERGYTF
TRBV10-3	TRBJ2-7	NA	once	TGTGCCATCAACGTGGACAGAGGAGGCTACGAGCAGTACTTC	CAINVDRGGYEQYF
TRBV6-6	TRBJ1-5	NA	NA	TGTGCCAGCAGTTATACAGGAGACAATCAGCCCCAGCATTTT	CASSYTGDNQPQHF
TRBV7-9	TRBJ2-7	NA	NA	TGTGCCAGCAGCTTAGACGGGTATCTCTCCTACGAGCAGTACTTC	CASSLDGYLSYEQYF
TRBV7-2	TRBJ2-5	NA	NA	TGTGCCAGCAGCCCTGGACAGCAAGAGACCCAGTACTTC	CASSPGQQETQYF
TRBV6-6	TRBJ1-1	NA	once	TGTGCCAGCAGTTACCAGGAACTGAGCACTGAAGCTTTCTTT	CASSYQELSTEAFF
TRBV6-5	TRBJ1-2	NA	NA	TGTGCCAGCAGTCCACTACTGAACTATGGCTACACCTTC	CASSPLLNYGYTF
TRBV29-1	TRBJ1-3	NA	NA	TGCAGCGTTGTTGGGGCCGGGGCTGGAAACACCATATATTTT	CSVVGAGAGNTIYF
TRBV5-1	TRBJ1-2	TRBD1	NA	TGCGCCAGCAGCTTGGAGGGGGCGGATGGCTACACCTTC	CASSLEGADGYTF
TRBV29-1	TRBJ2-7	NA	NA	TGCAGCGTAGCCACCGGGGGGACAGTCTACGAGCAGTACTTC	CSVATGGTVYEQYF
TRBV21-1	TRBJ1-1	NA	few	TGTGCCAGTGCGAGGGGGCGAAGGGGCACTGAAGCTTTCTTT	CASARGRRGTEAFF
TRBV30	TRBJ1-4	TRBD1	NA	TGTGCCTGGAGTACTACAGGGGACGAAAAACTGTTTTTT	CAWSTTGDEKLFF